The 17 T cell receptor beta chains in this list originate from one sample, sequenced in a study of Ad26.COV2.S vaccination and SARS-CoV-2 variants. The treatment is: 15 to 20 received Ad26.COV2.S at low or high dose, single or two shots; about 5 received placebo; per-sample allocation not given. Sampling occurred on day 63 after the first vaccine or placebo injection. Profiling relied on immunoSEQ multiplex PCR, and the TCRdb table lists in-frame clones only, not all of them. The profile shows 300,000 to 400,000 clones, around 89% of them singletons. The sample here was peripheral blood, taken in a trial of Ad26.COV2.S vaccine versus placebo. These receptors originate from a person between 18 and 65 years old who received the Ad26.COV2.S COVID-19 vaccine or a placebo.

The J gene is TRBJ2-3, the V gene TRBV6-5; D is uncertain. Germline values: CDR1 MNHEY, CDR2 SVGAGI. Trimming took off 6 bases at V and 0 bases at J, with 10 bases between the two ends. CDR3 length equals 14 residues. The CDR3 here is CASSRPGSTDTQYF. The CDR3 DNA is TGTGCCAGCAGCAGGCCCGGTAGCACAGATACGCAGTATTTT.

J is TRBJ2-5 and V is TRBV6-2 or TRBV6-3, with a weak D call TRBD2 (6 bases). The CDR3 extends over 13 amino acids. Between the trimmed V and J ends, which lost 5 bases and 7 bases, there was a span of 14 bases. Germline V lookup: CDR1 MNHEY, CDR2 SVGEGT. In DNA form, the CDR3 reads TGTGCCAGCAGTCCCGGGACTCGGCCGACCCAGTACTTC. This gives the protein CASSPGTRPTQYF.

The genes are TRBV12-3 or TRBV12-4 and TRBJ2-1; the D is unclear. CDR3 length: 12 amino acids. V lost 4 bases and J lost 5, with 6 bases in between. CDR3 loop: CASSWLHNEQFF. CDR3 nucleotides: TGTGCCAGCAGTTGGCTCCACAATGAGCAGTTCTTC.

The V call is TRBV7-9, the J call TRBJ2-5; D is undetermined. Germline V gene sequence: CDR1 SEHNR, CDR2 FQNEAQ (reference sequence). The CDR3 runs 15 residues. Trimming took off 1 base at V and 3 bases at J, with 12 bases between the two ends. This CDR3 reads CASSLVPGSEETQYF. CDR3 bases: TGTGCCAGCAGCTTAGTCCCCGGTTCAGAAGAGACCCAGTACTTC.

CDR3 DNA: TGTGCCAGCAGCGGGGAGAGTACAGGGATGAGGACCGGGGAGCTGTTTTTT. This sequence encodes CASSGESTGMRTGELFF. V gene TRBV9 combines with J gene TRBJ2-2, with a possible D match to TRBD1 (6 bases). Germline V gene data show CDR1 as SGDLS and CDR2 as YYNGEE. CDR3 length equals 17 residues. V dropped 3 bases and J dropped 5 bases, with 20 bases sitting between them.

V usage is TRBV19 and J usage is TRBJ1-6; D remains unclear. Germline V CDR1 and CDR2: LNHDA, SQIVND (reference sequence). CDR3 length: 14 residues. The V end was cut by 4 bases, the J end by 5 bases, with 9 bases between. The CDR3 DNA sequence: TGTGCCAGTAGTAGGACCGGGAATAATTCACCCCTCCACTTT. Its protein product is CASSRTGNNSPLHF.

The chain carries TRBV5-1 and TRBJ2-5; D may be TRBD1 (5 bases). CDR3 length: 14 amino acids. Trimming took 7 bases from V and 5 from J, leaving 18 bases between them. CDR1 and CDR2 from the germline V gene are SGHRS and YFSETQ. The CDR3 bases are TGCGCCAGCGGACCAGTAGGGGCCCACGAGACCCAGTACTTC. Translating gives CASGPVGAHETQYF.

This chain joins TRBV9 and TRBJ1-6; D might be TRBD1 (5 bases). V gave up 0 bases and J gave up 9 bases, with 16 bases separating them. The CDR3 loop spans 16 amino acids. Germline V lookup: CDR1 SGDLS, CDR2 YYNGEE. CDR3: CASSVGTGGKGSPLHF. The CDR3 DNA is TGTGCCAGCAGCGTAGGCACTGGGGGGAAGGGTTCACCCCTCCACTTT.

This chain connects TRBV5-4 to TRBJ1-1; weak D call: TRBD1 (6 bases). Germline CDR1 is SGHNT and CDR2 is YYREEE (reference sequence). This CDR3 is built from 15 residues. Between the trimmed V and J ends, which lost 5 bases and 5 bases, there was a span of 19 bases. The CDR3 nucleotides are TGTGCCAGCAGACCCGAAGCGGGGGCGCGAACTGAAGCTTTCTTT. Translation gives CASRPEAGARTEAFF.

V is TRBV12-3 or TRBV12-4 and J is TRBJ1-5; no clear D gene. The CDR3 totals 13 residues. Deletions cut 7 bases from V and 0 bases from J, with 7 bases between. The DNA of the CDR3 is TGTGCCAGCACCGTATATAGCAATCAGCCCCAGCATTTT. Translating it yields CASTVYSNQPQHF.

This clone was seen just once. The chain joins TRBV5-1 to TRBJ2-5; 7 bases agree with TRBD1. CDR1 SGHRS and CDR2 YFSETQ come from the germline V gene. V gave up 0 bases and J gave up 3 bases; unmatched junction bases: 5. The CDR3 spans 15 residues. The chain's CDR3 is CASSLGQGLEETQYF. Written as DNA, the CDR3 is TGCGCCAGCAGCTTGGGACAGGGATTAGAAGAGACCCAGTACTTC.

This chain uses TRBV6-1 with TRBJ2-1; tentatively, D is TRBD1 or TRBD2 (5 bases each). The CDR3 is made up of 16 amino acids. CDR1 MNHNS and CDR2 SASEGT come from the germline V gene. The V end lost 2 bases, the J end lost 15 bases, and 26 bases lay between the germline ends. CDR3 nucleotides: TGTGCCAGCAGTGAATTTGGGGGATTTGGCCCCTCAAAGCGGTTCTTC. Translation: CASSEFGGFGPSKRFF.

The chain carries TRBV28 and TRBJ2-3; weak D call: TRBD2 (5 bases). The germline V gene has CDR1 MDHEN and CDR2 SYDVKM. This CDR3 has 16 amino acids. Trimming took 3 bases from V and 2 from J, leaving 15 bases between them. The CDR3 here is CASSLPFYGDTDTQYF. CDR3 nucleotides: TGTGCCAGCAGTTTGCCCTTTTACGGGGACACAGATACGCAGTATTTT.

This chain uses TRBV7-2 with TRBJ2-6; no definite D call. The germline CDR1 and CDR2 sequences are SGHTA and FQGNSA. The CDR3 is 15 amino acids. Trimming took off 7 bases at V and 4 bases at J, with 14 bases between the two ends. This CDR3 is CASTFQSTGANVLTF. The CDR3 DNA sequence: TGTGCCAGCACGTTTCAGTCGACAGGGGCCAACGTCCTGACTTTC.

V gene TRBV15 combines with J gene TRBJ2-1, with 11 nucleotides matching TRBD2. CDR3 length: 14 residues. CDR1 LNHNV and CDR2 YYDKDF come from the germline V gene (reference sequence). V was pared by 5 bases and J by 9 bases, with 6 bases of the junction left unmatched. The CDR3 DNA reads TGTGCCACCAGCCCTAGCGGGGGGCGGAGTGAGCAGTTCTTC. Its translation: CATSPSGGRSEQFF.

J is TRBJ2-3 and V is TRBV18, with D tentatively TRBD1 (6 bases). Germline V gene data show CDR1 as KGHSH and CDR2 as LQKENI. Trimming took off 4 bases at V and 2 bases at J, with 13 bases between the two ends. The CDR3 is made up of 15 amino acids. CDR3 sequence reads: CASSRDKFPTDTQYF. As DNA, the CDR3 is TGTGCCAGCTCACGGGACAAATTCCCCACAGATACGCAGTATTTT.

The chain has TRBV4-1 and TRBJ2-1; a weak D match, TRBD2 (5 bases). V was pared by 0 bases and J by 7 bases, with 7 bases between. This CDR3 region has 13 residues. Germline V gene sequence: CDR1 MGHRA, CDR2 YSYEKL. The CDR3: CASSQERVNEQFF. In DNA form, the CDR3 reads TGCGCCAGCAGCCAAGAGAGGGTAAATGAGCAGTTCTTC.